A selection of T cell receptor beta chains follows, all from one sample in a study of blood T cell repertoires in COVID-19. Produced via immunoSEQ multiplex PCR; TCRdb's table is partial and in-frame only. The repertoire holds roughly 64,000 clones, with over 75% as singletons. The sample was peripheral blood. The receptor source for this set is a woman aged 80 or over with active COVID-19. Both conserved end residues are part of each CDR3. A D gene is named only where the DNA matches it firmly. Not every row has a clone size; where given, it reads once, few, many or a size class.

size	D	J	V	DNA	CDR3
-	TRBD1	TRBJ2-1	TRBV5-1	TGCGCCAGCTCACGGGACAGCTCCTACAATGAGCAGTTCTTC	CASSRDSSYNEQFF
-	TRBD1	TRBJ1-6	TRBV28	TGTGCCAGCAGTTCATACGACGGGACAGGGGGGTCACCCCTCCACTTT	CASSSYDGTGGSPLHF
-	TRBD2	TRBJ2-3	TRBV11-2	TGTGCCAGCAGCCCGGATAGCGGGGGGCCAGCGAATACGCAGTATTTT	CASSPDSGGPANTQYF
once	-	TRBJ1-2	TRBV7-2	TGTGCCAGCAGGCCGAGTGGGCGAAATTTCTCCTTC	CASRPSGRNFSF
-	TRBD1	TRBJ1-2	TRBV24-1	TGTGCCACCAGTGAGAGACAGGGGGCTGGCTACACCTTC	CATSERQGAGYTF
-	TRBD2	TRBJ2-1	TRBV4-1	TGCGCCAGCAGCCAGGGGACTAGCGGGAGTTACAATGAGCAGTTCTTC	CASSQGTSGSYNEQFF
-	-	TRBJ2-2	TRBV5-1	TGCGCCAGCAGCTTGTCAGGGTTAGAAACCGGGGAGCTGTTTTTT	CASSLSGLETGELFF
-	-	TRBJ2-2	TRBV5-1	TGCGCCAGCAGCTTGGCCGGGTACACCGGGGAGCTGTTTTTT	CASSLAGYTGELFF
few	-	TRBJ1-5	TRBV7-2	TGTGCCAGCAGCTCGGAGGGAGGGCAGCCCCAGCATTTT	CASSSEGGQPQHF
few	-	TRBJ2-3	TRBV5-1	TGCGCCAGCCACCTCGGGGTTCTCGAAGATACGCAGTATTTT	CASHLGVLEDTQYF
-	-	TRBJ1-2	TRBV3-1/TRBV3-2	TGTGCCAGCAGCCAACCGTATACCAGTCTTGCCTTC	CASSQPYTSLAF
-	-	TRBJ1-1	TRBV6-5	TGTGCCAGCAGATACACAGACACTGAAGCTTTCTTT	CASRYTDTEAFF
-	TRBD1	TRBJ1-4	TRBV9	TGTGCCAGCAGCGGGCAGGGGGCGGGTAATGAAAAACTGTTTTTT	CASSGQGAGNEKLFF
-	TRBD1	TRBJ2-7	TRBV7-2	TGTGCCAGCAGCCTAGGGGGCGGAAGCTCCTACGAGCAGTACTTC	CASSLGGGSSYEQYF
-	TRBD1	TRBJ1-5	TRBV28	TGTGCCACCCTCGGGACAGATCAGCCCCAGCATTTT	CATLGTDQPQHF
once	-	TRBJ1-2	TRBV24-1	TGTGCCACCAGGAGGGGGACAAACTATGGCTACACCTTC	CATRRGTNYGYTF
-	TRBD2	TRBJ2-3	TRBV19	TGTGCCAGTAGTGGGTATAGCGGGGGGCCCACAGATACGCAGTATTTT	CASSGYSGGPTDTQYF
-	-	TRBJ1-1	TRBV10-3	TGTGCCATCAGTGAGTCGGGAGGGCTTGGCACTGAAGCTTTCTTT	CAISESGGLGTEAFF
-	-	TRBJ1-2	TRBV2	TGTGCCAGCAGTGCGATTGAGTCCTATGGCTACACCTTC	CASSAIESYGYTF
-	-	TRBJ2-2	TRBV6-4	TGTGCCAGCAGCAAGGAACAGGCAAACACCGGGGAGCTGTTTTTT	CASSKEQANTGELFF
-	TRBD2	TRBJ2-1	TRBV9	TGTGCCAGCAGCGTAGGGCAGGGAGGGTACAATGAGCAGTTCTTC	CASSVGQGGYNEQFF
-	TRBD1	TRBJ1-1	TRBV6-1	TGTGCCAGCAGTGGCCAGGGGGCCCTTAGGGACACTGAAGCTTTCTTT	CASSGQGALRDTEAFF
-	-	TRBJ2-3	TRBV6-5	TGTGCCAGCAAACTAGCATTTTCAACAGATACGCAGTATTTT	CASKLAFSTDTQYF
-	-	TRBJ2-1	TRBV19	TGTGCCAGTAGCGGGGGCTCCTACAATGAGCAGTTCTTC	CASSGGSYNEQFF
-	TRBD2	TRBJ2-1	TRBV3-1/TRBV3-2	TGTGCCAGCAGCTACAGGACTAGCGGGAGGGGAACGCAGTTCTTC	CASSYRTSGRGTQFF
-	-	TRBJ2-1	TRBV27	TGTGCCAGCAGGGCCTTCGCTGGAATAGCCGGGAGTGTGGGCAATGAGCAGTTCTTC	CASRAFAGIAGSVGNEQFF